Included here is one T cell receptor (beta chain) sequence, with context. Its antigen is still unknown. One base away there is no much larger clone; base qualities are not given. Relative to germline, V is 4 bases shorter and J is 2 bases shorter, with 12 bases between their ends. Taken from cysteine to phenylalanine, the CDR3 has 15 residues. Only CDR3 DNA is held: 45 bases, read in frame from base 1. The germline V gene yields KGHDR for CDR1 and SFDVKD for CDR2. The library was obtained by 5' RACE. TCRdb names Illumina HiSeq 2500 as the instrument used. A second roughly 7 to 11 cycle PCR used a sample-barcoded 5' primer and a J-beta primer mix. A unique molecular identifier was introduced onto each TCR beta cDNA molecule by a template-switch 5' adaptor carrying 12 random nucleotides. At least 3 million CDR3-containing paired-end reads were obtained from each sample. All of the RNA was converted into first-strand cDNA using the Mint cDNA synthesis kit, with a TRBC-specific oligonucleotide serving as the primer. After uracil-DNA glycosylase treatment, a first 18-cycle PCR used universal primers M1SS and BC2_uni_R on all cDNA. As for the original processing: Each sample was normalized by randomly selecting 1 million high-quality reads, each carrying a distinct molecular identifier. Instead of being binned into consensus sequences, reads with shared molecular identifiers were discarded. CDR3 identification, clonotype clustering and error correction used MiTCR with a Q25 quality threshold and the strictest error-elimination algorithm. A nonparametric unseen species model with Euler transformation was used to estimate a lower bound on total TCR beta diversity. TCRdb reran the public reads through fastp at Q25 and MiXCR, keeping productive beta chains. Each CDR3 protein gets just one entry, which takes the most common genes and DNA from the rows behind it. These V and J calls originate from TCRdb's pipeline instead of the authors' own analysis. Here the sample has 850,000 to 1,300,000 distinct CDR3 sequences; less than 50% occur a single time. 18% of the sample is held by the ten biggest clonotypes.

This specimen belongs to a study of blood T cells in healthy people across ages (dated by TCRdb to 2013 to 2016). The study in broad terms: In model experiments, roughly one uniquely barcoded TCR beta cDNA molecule per two T cells was captured by template switching. To avoid experimental bias, donors of different ages were spread randomly across the sequencing lanes. Using deep sequencing normalized with unique cDNA molecular identifiers, the study measured how TCR beta repertoire diversity changes with age. The donors were divided into four age groups: young (average around 16 years), middle-aged (approximately 39), aged (around 67) and long-lived (82). Two additional independent replicas of 1 million unique cDNA reads from the same blood draw were analyzed for two donors (one aged 18 to 30 and one aged 80 or older).

Systemically healthy Caucasian individuals from Russia, 39 in total and aged roughly 6 to 95 years, were included as donors. About 10 milliliters of peripheral blood were collected from each donor into EDTA-treated Vacutainer tubes. Ficoll-Paque density-gradient centrifugation was used to isolate PBMCs, with at least 7 million obtained per sample. Trizol reagent was used to extract total RNA from the PBMCs, yielding at least 5.5 micrograms per sample. For every donor, an aliquot of PBMCs went through flow cytometry to measure the percentages of naive CD45RAhigh/CD27high T cells. Findings and caveats that apply to the study as a whole: Because profiling used bulk unsorted PBMCs, naive and antigen-experienced compartments could not be compared conclusively. Compared with the aged group, more naive CD4+ T cells, fewer expanded clones and increased TCR diversity were shown by the long-lived group, suggesting age selection. As age increased, observed TCR beta diversity per million T cells dropped in a roughly linear way, and a significant reduction was already evident by age 40. Because donor CMV infection status was unknown, age-related changes in expanded clonotypes were potentially confounded. There was a strong correlation between observed TCR beta diversity and the percentage of naive T cells measured by flow cytometry. Estimates of total diversity from one million sequenced T cells were regarded as lower bounds and underestimates.

The specimen sequenced was blood. The receptor was derived from a woman aged 55-70 years in good health. This chain joins TRBV24-1 to TRBJ2-3; too little of a D gene remains to name it. For the CDR3, the sequence is CATSDHAVDTDTQYF. The DNA is as follows: TGTGCCACCAGTGACCACGCCGTAGACACAGATACGCAGTATTTT.